These 4 T cell receptor beta chains share one sample of origin, sequenced in a study of blood T cell repertoires in COVID-19. The protocol was immunoSEQ multiplex PCR, while the TCRdb copy is restricted to in-frame clones and leaves out a portion. Found here are about 200,000 clones, roughly 88% of them singletons; the top ten hold 5% to 7%. Sequences were obtained from PBMCs or T cells enriched from blood (not recorded which). All receptors come from a man aged 40-49 years with acute COVID-19.

This chain links TRBV30 with TRBJ2-7; TRBD2 agrees at 7 bases. Germline CDR1 reads GTSNPN; CDR2 reads SVGIG (reference sequence). The CDR3 runs to 13 residues. The V segment lost 5 bases and the J segment 3 bases; nucleotides outside the gene matches: 7. The CDR3 is CAWLPRGFYEQYF. The CDR3 DNA reads TGTGCCTGGCTCCCGCGGGGGTTCTACGAGCAGTACTTC. The full variable domain, rest sourced from reference TRBV30 and TRBJ2-7, is SQTIHQWPATLVQPVGSPLSLECTVEGTSNPNLYWYRQAAGRGLQLLFYSVGIGQISSEVPQNLSASRPQDRQFILSSKKLLLSDSGFYLCAWLPRGFYEQYFGPGTRLTVT.

This clone was counted ten times or more. The genes are TRBV5-4 and TRBJ1-5; D uncertain. The CDR3 totals 13 residues. Germline V gene data show CDR1 as SGHNT and CDR2 as YYREEE (reference sequence). Trimming shortened V by 5 bases and J by 2 bases, and 8 bases separated the two germline ends. In nucleotides, the CDR3 is TGTGCCAGCAGTCCCGGTGGCAATCAGCCCCAGCATTTT. This translates into CASSPGGNQPQHF.

The chain uses TRBV5-5 and TRBJ1-1; tentative D call: TRBD1 (5 bases). CDR3 length: 16 residues. Trimming stripped 0 bases from V and 4 bases from J, with 16 bases between. Per the germline V gene, CDR1 is SGHKS and CDR2 is YYEKEE (reference sequence). CDR3 region: CASSLGPGRTVTEAFF. Written as DNA, the CDR3 is TGTGCCAGCAGCTTGGGACCAGGGCGCACGGTCACTGAAGCTTTCTTT.

The J gene is TRBJ2-3, the V gene TRBV5-1; the D is unclear. Trimming removed 0 bases from V and 0 bases from J, with 8 bases in between. Germline V gives CDR1 SGHRS, CDR2 YFSETQ. The CDR3 is 15 amino acids. The CDR3 protein is CASSLGAISTDTQYF. The CDR3 DNA reads as TGCGCCAGCAGCTTGGGGGCTATAAGCACAGATACGCAGTATTTT.